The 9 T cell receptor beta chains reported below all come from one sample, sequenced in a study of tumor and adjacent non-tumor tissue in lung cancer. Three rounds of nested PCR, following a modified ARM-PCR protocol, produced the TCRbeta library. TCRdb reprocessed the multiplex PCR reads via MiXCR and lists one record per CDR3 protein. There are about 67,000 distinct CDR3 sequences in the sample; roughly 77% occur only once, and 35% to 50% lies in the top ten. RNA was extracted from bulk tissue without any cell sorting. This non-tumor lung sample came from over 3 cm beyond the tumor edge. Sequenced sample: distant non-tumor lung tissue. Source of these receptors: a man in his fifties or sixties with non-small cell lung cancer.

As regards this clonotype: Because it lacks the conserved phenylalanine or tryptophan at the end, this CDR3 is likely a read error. CDR3 residues: CATSVVQGYDQYS. CDR3 sequence (DNA): TGTGCCACCAGTGTAGTGCAGGGTTACGACCAGTACTCC. V and J are TRBV24-1 and TRBJ2-7, with D perhaps TRBD1 (5 bases). The V gene's germline CDR1 is KGHDR and CDR2 SFDVKD. This CDR3 is 13 amino acids long.

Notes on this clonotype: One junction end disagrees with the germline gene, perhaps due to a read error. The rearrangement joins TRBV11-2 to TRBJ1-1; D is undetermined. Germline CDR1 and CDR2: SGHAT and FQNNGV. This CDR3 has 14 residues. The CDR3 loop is CASSTGPMNTKTSF. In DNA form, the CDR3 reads TGTGCCAGCAGCACGGGTCCCATGAACACTAAAACTTCCTTT.

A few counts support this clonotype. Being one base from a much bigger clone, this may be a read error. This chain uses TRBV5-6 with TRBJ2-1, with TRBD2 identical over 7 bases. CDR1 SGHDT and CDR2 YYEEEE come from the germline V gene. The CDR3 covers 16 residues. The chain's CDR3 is CTSSLYGGAGYNEQFF. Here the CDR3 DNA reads TGTACCAGCAGCCTTTATGGGGGAGCGGGATACAATGAGCAGTTCTTC.

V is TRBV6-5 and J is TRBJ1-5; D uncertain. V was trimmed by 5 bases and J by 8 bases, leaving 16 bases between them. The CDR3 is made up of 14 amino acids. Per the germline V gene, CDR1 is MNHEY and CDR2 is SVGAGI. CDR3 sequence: CASSRMTREKPQHF. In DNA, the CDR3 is TGTGCCAGCAGTCGCATGACAAGGGAGAAGCCCCAGCATTTT.

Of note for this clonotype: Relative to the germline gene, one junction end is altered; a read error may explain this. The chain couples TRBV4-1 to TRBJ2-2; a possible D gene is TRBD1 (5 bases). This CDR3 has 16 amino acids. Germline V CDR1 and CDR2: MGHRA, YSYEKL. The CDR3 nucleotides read TGCGCCGGCAGCCAAGAAACGACAGTTAACACCGGGGAGCTGTTTTTT. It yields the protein CAGSQETTVNTGELFF.

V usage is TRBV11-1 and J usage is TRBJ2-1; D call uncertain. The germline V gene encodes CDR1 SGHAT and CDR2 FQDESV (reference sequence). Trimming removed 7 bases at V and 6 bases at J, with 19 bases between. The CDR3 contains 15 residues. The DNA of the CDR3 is TGTGCCAGCAACTTCGACACCTATGGTACCAATGAGCAGTTCTTC. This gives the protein CASNFDTYGTNEQFF.

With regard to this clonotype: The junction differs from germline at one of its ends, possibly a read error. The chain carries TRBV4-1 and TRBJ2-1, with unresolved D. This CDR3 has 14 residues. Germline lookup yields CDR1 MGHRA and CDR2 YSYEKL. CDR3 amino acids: CASSQECNCNDQFF. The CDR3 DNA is TGCGCCAGCAGCCAAGAATGCAACTGCAATGATCAGTTCTTC.

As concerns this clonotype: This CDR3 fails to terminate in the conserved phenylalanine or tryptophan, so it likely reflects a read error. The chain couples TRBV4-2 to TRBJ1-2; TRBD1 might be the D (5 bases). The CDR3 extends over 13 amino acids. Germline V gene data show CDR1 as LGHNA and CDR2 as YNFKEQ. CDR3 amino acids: CASSQSPGDGYTL. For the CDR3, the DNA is TGTGCCAGTAGCCAGAGCCCGGGGGATGGCTACACCTTA.

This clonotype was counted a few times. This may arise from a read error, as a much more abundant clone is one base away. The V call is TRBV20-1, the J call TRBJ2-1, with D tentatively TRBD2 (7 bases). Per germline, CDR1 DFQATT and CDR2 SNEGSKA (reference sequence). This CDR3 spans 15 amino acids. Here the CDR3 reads CSAQDGGRGYNEQIF. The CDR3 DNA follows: TGCAGTGCCCAAGACGGGGGGAGGGGGTACAATGAGCAGATCTTC.